Below are 16 T cell receptor beta chains sequenced from a single sample in a study of blood T cells in healthy people across ages (dated by TCRdb to between 2014 and 2016). The method behind the library was 5' RACE. The sequencing machine was an Illumina HiSeq 2500. The second PCR ran for about 6 to 12 cycles and used a J-beta primer mix along with a sample-barcoded 5' primer. TCRdb took the public reads, trimmed them with fastp at Q25, ran MiXCR for clone calling and kept in-frame beta chains. Each CDR3 protein appears once, grouped with its most common genes and DNA. The sample contains 750,000 to 950,000 distinct CDR3 sequences, under 30% of them found a single time. Around 3% of the sample lies in the top ten. These records were also assigned to another study, of T cells of mothers and their children.

Sequences were obtained from blood. These receptors all come from a boy younger than 18 in good health.

V is TRBV6-5 and J is TRBJ2-1, with 8 positions matching TRBD2. The length of the CDR3 is 15 residues. After removal of 3 bases from V and 7 bases from J, the junction contained 8 bases not matched to a gene. CDR1 MNHEY and CDR2 SVGAGI come from the germline V gene. The CDR3 DNA follows: TGTGCCAGCAGTTATTTCGGGGGGGCCTCGAATGAGCAGTTCTTC. It codes for CASSYFGGASNEQFF.

J is TRBJ2-1 and V is TRBV20-1, with 13 bases aligning to TRBD2. The CDR3 totals 17 residues. With V trimmed by 2 bases and J by 2 bases, 6 bases remained unmatched. Germline values: CDR1 DFQATT, CDR2 SNEGSKA (reference sequence). The CDR3 here is CSARPGLAGATYNEQFF. The CDR3, as DNA: TGCAGTGCTAGACCCGGACTAGCGGGGGCAACCTACAATGAGCAGTTCTTC.

The chain is built from TRBV5-5 and TRBJ2-7; D is perhaps TRBD1 (6 bases). The V gene lost 1 base and the J gene lost 5 bases, with 10 bases spanning the gap. The CDR3 is 13 residues long. Germline V gene lookup returns CDR1 SGHKS and CDR2 YYEKEE (reference sequence). CDR3 bases: TGTGCCAGCAGCTTGTACGCAGGGGACGAGCAGTACTTC. This sequence encodes CASSLYAGDEQYF.

The sample holds a few counts of this clonotype. This rearrangement joins TRBV20-1 to TRBJ2-5; 12 bases agree with TRBD2. The V gene end was trimmed by 6 bases and the J gene end by 4 bases; junction bases not matched to a gene: 3. The CDR3 is 13 amino acids. The V gene's germline CDR1 is DFQATT and CDR2 SNEGSKA (reference sequence). The CDR3: CSASLAGGETQYF. The CDR3 bases are TGCAGTGCGTCACTAGCGGGGGGAGAGACCCAGTACTTC.

The V and J genes are TRBV12-3 or TRBV12-4 and TRBJ2-1; 7 bases are shared with TRBD2. Trimming removed 5 bases from V and 0 bases from J; junction bases left unmatched: 7. CDR3 length equals 16 residues. The CDR3 here is CASSRLAFSSYNEQFF. The CDR3 DNA reads as TGTGCCAGCAGTCGACTAGCCTTTAGCTCCTACAATGAGCAGTTCTTC.

The chain joins TRBV5-1 to TRBJ2-1; either TRBD1 or TRBD2 may fit D (5 bases each). Germline V CDR1 and CDR2: SGHRS, YFSETQ. V was shortened by 0 bases and J by 10 bases, with 8 bases between the two germline ends. This CDR3 is 12 amino acids long. The CDR3 reads CASSLDWGEQFF. CDR3 nucleotide sequence: TGCGCCAGCAGCTTGGATTGGGGGGAGCAGTTCTTC.

The J gene is TRBJ2-2, the V gene TRBV4-1; D remains unclear. V was clipped by 1 base and J by 6 bases, with 12 bases between them. There are 15 residues in the CDR3. Germline V lookup: CDR1 MGHRA, CDR2 YSYEKL. In DNA, the CDR3 is TGCGCCAGCAGCCAAGTCCGGGCCGTCCCCGGGGAGCTGTTTTTT. Translated: CASSQVRAVPGELFF.

V is TRBV4-1 and J is TRBJ2-2; TRBD2 agrees at 7 bases. Unmatched junction bases numbered 8, after V lost 3 bases and J lost 7 bases. In germline, CDR1 is MGHRA, CDR2 YSYEKL. This CDR3 is built from 15 residues. The CDR3 is CASSHERTRGGELFF. CDR3 nucleotide sequence: TGCGCCAGCAGCCACGAAAGGACTAGGGGCGGGGAGCTGTTTTTT.

On this clonotype: Germline and junction disagree at one end, which may indicate a read error. The J gene is TRBJ1-2, the V gene TRBV5-5; no definite D call. The CDR3 spans 16 residues. The germline CDR1 and CDR2 sequences are SGHKS and YYEKEE (reference sequence). The CDR3 sequence is CASSPFRGPQNYGYTF. DNA for the CDR3: TGCGCCAGCAGCCCCTTCCGAGGACCGCAAAACTATGGCTACACCTTC.

This chain joins TRBV5-1 and TRBJ2-1; D is possibly TRBD1 or TRBD2 (5 bases each). This CDR3 region has 16 residues. Trimming stripped 0 bases from V and 2 bases from J, with 12 bases between. Germline CDR1 SGHRS, CDR2 YFSETQ. The CDR3 sequence is CASSLGFGGTYNEQFF. In DNA, the CDR3 is TGCGCCAGCAGCTTGGGGTTTGGGGGAACCTACAATGAGCAGTTCTTC.

The rearrangement uses TRBV5-1 and TRBJ2-7; D might be TRBD2 (5 bases). Germline values: CDR1 SGHRS, CDR2 YFSETQ. This CDR3 is built from 14 residues. The ends were cut back, 2 bases at V and 0 bases at J, with 9 bases in the middle. DNA for the CDR3: TGCGCCAGCAGCTTCGAGGGAGTCTCCTACGAGCAGTACTTC. As protein: CASSFEGVSYEQYF.

This chain uses TRBV20-1 with TRBJ2-3, with 9 bases that match TRBD2. CDR3 size: 16 residues. Germline CDR1 is DFQATT and CDR2 is SNEGSKA (reference sequence). With V trimmed by 5 bases and J by 4 bases, 13 bases remained unmatched. This CDR3 is CSASILGGRAADTQYF. The CDR3 DNA is TGCAGTGCTTCAATCCTCGGCGGGAGGGCCGCAGATACGCAGTATTTT.

This chain joins TRBV5-1 and TRBJ2-5, with a tentative D call TRBD1 (5 bases). Trimming removed 0 bases from V and 4 bases from J, with 13 bases in between. The CDR3 sequence is 15 residues long. CDR1 SGHRS and CDR2 YFSETQ come from the germline V gene. The CDR3 reads CASSLVLQGRETQYF. DNA of the CDR3: TGCGCCAGCAGCTTGGTTCTTCAGGGCAGAGAGACCCAGTACTTC.

The chain recombines TRBV20-1 with TRBJ2-5; 11 nucleotides align to TRBD2. The CDR3 consists of 16 residues. Germline V gene lookup returns CDR1 DFQATT and CDR2 SNEGSKA (reference sequence). The V gene end was trimmed by 0 bases and the J gene end by 1 base; junction bases not matched to a gene: 4. The DNA of the CDR3 is TGCAGTGCTAGAGATGACCTAGCGGGGGGCCAAGAGACCCAGTACTTC. Translating it yields CSARDDLAGGQETQYF.

The V gene is TRBV6-1, the J gene TRBJ2-2; possibly TRBD2 for D (5 bases). The V gene's germline CDR1 is MNHNS and CDR2 SASEGT. The V gene lost 5 bases and the J gene lost 5 bases, with 15 bases spanning the gap. This CDR3 comprises 15 residues. The CDR3 coding sequence is TGTGCCAGCAGTCCCCCGGGAAAGGGAACCGGGGAGCTGTTTTTT. This encodes CASSPPGKGTGELFF.

A few counts support this clonotype. The chain employs TRBV30 and TRBJ1-1; D might be TRBD1 (6 bases). Germline V gives CDR1 GTSNPN, CDR2 SVGIG (reference sequence). The CDR3 sequence is 13 residues long. The germline V and J ends were trimmed by 5 bases and 1 base, with 11 bases remaining between them. The DNA for the CDR3 is TGTGCCTGGGGACAGAGGGAGAACACTGAAGCTTTCTTT. This gives the protein CAWGQRENTEAFF.